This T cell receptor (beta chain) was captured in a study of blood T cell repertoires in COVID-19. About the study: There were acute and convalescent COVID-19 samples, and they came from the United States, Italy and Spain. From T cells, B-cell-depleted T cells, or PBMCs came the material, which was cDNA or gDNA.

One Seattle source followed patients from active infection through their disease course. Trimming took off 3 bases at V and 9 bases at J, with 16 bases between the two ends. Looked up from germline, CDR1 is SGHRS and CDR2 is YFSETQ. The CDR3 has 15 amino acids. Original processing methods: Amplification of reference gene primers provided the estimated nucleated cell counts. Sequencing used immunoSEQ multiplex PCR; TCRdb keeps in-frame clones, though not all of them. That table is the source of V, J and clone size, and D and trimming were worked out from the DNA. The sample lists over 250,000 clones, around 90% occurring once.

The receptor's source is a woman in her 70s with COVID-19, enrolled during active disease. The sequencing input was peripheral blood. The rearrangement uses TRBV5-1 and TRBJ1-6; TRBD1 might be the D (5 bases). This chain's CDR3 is CASSSMGLISSPLHF. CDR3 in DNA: TGCGCCAGCAGCTCCATGGGACTTATCAGTTCACCCCTCCACTTT.